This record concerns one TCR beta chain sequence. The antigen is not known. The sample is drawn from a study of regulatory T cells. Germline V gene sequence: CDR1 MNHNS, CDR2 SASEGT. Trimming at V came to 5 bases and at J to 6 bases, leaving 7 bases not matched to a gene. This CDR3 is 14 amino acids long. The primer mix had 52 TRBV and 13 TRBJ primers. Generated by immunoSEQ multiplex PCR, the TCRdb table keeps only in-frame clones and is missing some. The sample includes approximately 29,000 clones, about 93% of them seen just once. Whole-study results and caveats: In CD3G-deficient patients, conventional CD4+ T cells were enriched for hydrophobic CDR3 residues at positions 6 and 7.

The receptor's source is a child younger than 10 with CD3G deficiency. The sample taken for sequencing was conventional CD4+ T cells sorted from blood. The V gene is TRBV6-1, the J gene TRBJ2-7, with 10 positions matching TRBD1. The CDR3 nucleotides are TGTGCCAGCAGTAAACCGGGACAGGGGTCCGAGCAGTACTTC. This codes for CASSKPGQGSEQYF.